The 26 T cell receptor beta chains below were found in one sample sequenced in a study of neoadjuvant nivolumab and ipilimumab in lung cancer. Generated by immunoSEQ multiplex PCR, the TCRdb table keeps only in-frame clones and is missing some. Of about 3,800 clones in the sample, around nine tenths were seen once. Sample: adjacent normal lung tissue, taken after neoadjuvant nivolumab, alone or with ipilimumab, at or shortly before surgery. The receptors originated from an adult with non-small cell lung cancer.

This clone was counted only a few times. The V call is TRBV18, the J call TRBJ2-1; a weak D match, TRBD1 (6 bases). This CDR3 is 14 amino acids long. Trimming took off 3 bases at V and 8 bases at J, with 14 bases between the two ends. In germline, CDR1 is KGHSH, CDR2 LQKENI. In DNA form, the CDR3 reads TGTGCCAGCTCACCGGGGGCGGGCTGGGATGAGCAGTTCTTC. Its protein product is CASSPGAGWDEQFF.

This clone appeared once. J is TRBJ2-1 and V is TRBV5-4, with D possibly being TRBD2 (5 bases). The germline gives CDR1 SGHNT, CDR2 YYREEE (reference sequence). V lost 4 bases and J lost 7, with 12 bases in between. This CDR3 is 13 amino acids long. The CDR3 sequence is CASSPPRGNEQFF. For the CDR3, the DNA is TGTGCCAGCAGCCCCCCGAGAGGGAATGAGCAGTTCTTC.

This clone turned up a few times. V is TRBV27 and J is TRBJ2-1; unclear D gene. CDR1 is MNHEY, CDR2 SMNVEV, per germline (reference sequence). V shed 3 bases and J shed 4 bases, with 1 base lying between them. This CDR3 comprises 11 residues. CDR3 region: CASSLYNEQFF. For the CDR3, the DNA is TGTGCCAGCAGTTTGTACAATGAGCAGTTCTTC.

The V gene is TRBV2, the J gene TRBJ2-3, with 8 bases fitting TRBD1. The CDR3 loop spans 15 amino acids. Per germline, CDR1 SNHLY and CDR2 FYNNEI. V shed 6 bases and J 6 bases; nucleotides not matched to a gene: 11. CDR3 amino acids: CASSLRDRFTDTQYF. CDR3 nucleotides: TGTGCCAGCAGCCTCCGGGACAGGTTCACGGATACGCAGTATTTT.

The rearrangement links TRBV7-8 to TRBJ1-1, with 7 bases identical to TRBD1. Germline values: CDR1 SGHVS, CDR2 FQNEAQ. J gave up 6 bases and V 5 bases, and 15 bases lay outside the gene matches. The CDR3 sequence is 16 residues long. CDR3 in amino acids: CASSTQKDRVKAEAFF. DNA of the CDR3: TGTGCCAGCAGCACACAAAAAGACAGGGTCAAGGCTGAAGCTTTCTTT.

The chain carries TRBV4-1 and TRBJ2-7; D possibly corresponds to TRBD2 (6 bases). CDR3 size: 14 residues. The germline gives CDR1 MGHRA, CDR2 YSYEKL. Trimming removed 4 bases at V and 3 bases at J, with 13 bases between. The CDR3 spells CASSRGGGVYEQYF. As DNA, the CDR3 is TGCGCCAGCAGCCGCGGAGGAGGGGTCTACGAGCAGTACTTC.

This sequence joins TRBV5-6 and TRBJ2-5, with 7 bases identical to TRBD1. CDR3 size: 14 residues. V dropped 2 bases and J dropped 5; count of bases not matched to a gene: 6. Germline V CDR1 and CDR2: SGHDT, YYEEEE. The CDR3 nucleotides read TGTGCCAGCAGCTTTAGGGGGCCCCGGGAGACCCAGTACTTC. Protein sequence: CASSFRGPRETQYF.

The DNA of the CDR3 is TGTGCCAGCAGCGCCCAACAGGGAGGAGAGACTGAAGCTTTCTTT. Its protein is CASSAQQGGETEAFF. This chain links TRBV7-9 with TRBJ1-1, with D possibly being TRBD1 (6 bases). Trimming took 5 bases from V and 5 from J, leaving 18 bases between them. Germline V gene sequence: CDR1 SEHNR, CDR2 FQNEAQ (reference sequence). This CDR3 is 15 amino acids long.

In DNA, the CDR3 is TGTGCCAGTAGTATGTCAGTAGCATCTAGCACAGATACGCAGTATTTT. This codes for CASSMSVASSTDTQYF. The chain couples TRBV19 to TRBJ2-3; D is ambiguous. This CDR3 contains 16 residues. CDR1 LNHDA and CDR2 SQIVND come from the germline V gene (reference sequence). V lost 3 bases and J 0 bases, leaving 13 bases between the germline ends.

This clone was seen only a few times. V gene TRBV5-6 combines with J gene TRBJ2-5; D is uncertain. The CDR3 is made up of 15 amino acids. Looked up from germline, CDR1 is SGHDT and CDR2 is YYEEEE. Trimming stripped 0 bases from V and 2 bases from J, with 11 bases between. CDR3 region: CASSLGFAKQETQYF. DNA of the CDR3: TGTGCCAGCAGCTTGGGCTTTGCGAAACAAGAGACCCAGTACTTC.

The rearrangement uses TRBV7-9 and TRBJ2-5, with a possible D match to TRBD2 (6 bases). This CDR3 comprises 14 residues. The V and J ends lost 5 bases and 5 bases respectively, with 15 bases between them. CDR1 is SEHNR and CDR2 is FQNEAQ in the germline V gene (reference sequence). CDR3 region: CASSPGSSMETQYF. The CDR3 coding sequence is TGTGCCAGCAGCCCCGGGAGTAGTATGGAGACCCAGTACTTC. Supplemented by reference TRBV7-9 and TRBJ2-5, the full variable domain reads DTGVSQNPRHKITKRGQNVTFRCDPISEHNRLYWYRQTLGQGPEFLTYFQNEAQLEKSRLLSDRFSAERPKGSFSTLEIQRTEQGDSAMYLCASSPGSSMETQYFGPGTRLLVL.

This chain uses TRBV11-2 with TRBJ2-1, with D unresolved. V was clipped by 3 bases and J by 10 bases, with 7 bases between them. This CDR3 comprises 11 residues. Germline V gene data show CDR1 as SGHAT and CDR2 as FQNNGV. For the CDR3, the DNA is TGTGCCAGCAGCTTTATAAAGGAGCAGTTCTTC. Translated, it gives CASSFIKEQFF.

CDR3 nucleotide sequence: TGTGCCAGTAGTATAGGTCGGGGCACTGAAGCTTTCTTT. Encoded protein: CASSIGRGTEAFF. This sequence joins TRBV19 and TRBJ1-1; D is unclear. The CDR3 runs to 13 residues. V lost 1 base to trimming and J lost 4 bases, with 7 bases between them. From germline, CDR1 is LNHDA and CDR2 SQIVND (reference sequence).

This clone was seen more than once but under ten times. J is TRBJ1-3 and V is TRBV25-1; D remains ambiguous. Trimming pared 4 bases from V and 0 bases from J, leaving 10 bases between. Looked up from germline, CDR1 is MGHDK and CDR2 is SYGVNS. The CDR3 covers 15 residues. The CDR3: CASSAAPVSGNTIYF. CDR3 bases: TGTGCCAGCAGTGCAGCACCGGTCTCTGGAAACACCATATATTTT.

The rearrangement links TRBV6-6 to TRBJ2-7, with D tentatively TRBD1 (6 bases). Trimming cost V 0 bases and J 4 bases, with 13 bases left between them. This CDR3 is 15 amino acids long. The germline gives CDR1 MNHNY, CDR2 SVGAGI (reference sequence). The CDR3 DNA follows: TGTGCCAGCAGTTACTCGGTAGCAGGACAGTACGAGCAGTACTTC. This encodes CASSYSVAGQYEQYF.

This chain links TRBV2 with TRBJ2-7; D is ambiguous. V lost 4 bases and J lost 4, with 11 bases in between. Germline V gives CDR1 SNHLY, CDR2 FYNNEI. The CDR3 is made up of 13 amino acids. The CDR3 loop reads CASSVRGEYEQYF. CDR3 coding DNA: TGTGCCAGCAGTGTTCGAGGAGAGTACGAGCAGTACTTC.

The chain carries TRBV5-5 and TRBJ2-1, with D perhaps matching TRBD1 (5 bases). Deletions cut 3 bases from V and 8 bases from J, with 18 bases between. CDR1 is SGHKS, CDR2 YYEKEE, per germline (reference sequence). CDR3 length: 15 residues. DNA of the CDR3: TGTGCCAGCAGCTCAAAACCCCTCAGGGCTTATGAGCAGTTCTTC. It yields the protein CASSSKPLRAYEQFF.

Only a few counts were recorded for this clone. This chain connects TRBV2 to TRBJ2-1; TRBD2 aligns across 7 bases. The germline V gene encodes CDR1 SNHLY and CDR2 FYNNEI. Trimming cost V 6 bases and J 4 bases; bases outside gene matches: 15. The CDR3 length is 17 residues. The CDR3 bases are TGTGCCAGCAGCCCCCGGGTTAGCGGGCCTCAATACAATGAGCAGTTCTTC. Its translation: CASSPRVSGPQYNEQFF.

This clone occurred once. The DNA of the CDR3 is TGTGCCAGCAGTTTAACAGGGGACTATGGCTACACCTTC. It encodes CASSLTGDYGYTF. The V gene is TRBV6-1, the J gene TRBJ1-2; 7 nucleotides line up with TRBD1. Looked up from germline, CDR1 is MNHNS and CDR2 is SASEGT. The CDR3 is made up of 13 amino acids. V dropped 5 bases and J dropped 3; count of bases not matched to a gene: 3.

The V call is TRBV10-1, the J call TRBJ2-7; D gene uncertain. This CDR3 is 13 amino acids long. The V end lost 3 bases, the J end lost 3 bases, and 9 bases lay between the germline ends. Germline V gene sequence: CDR1 WNHNN, CDR2 SYGVQD (reference sequence). CDR3 residues: CASSEGTLYEQYF. CDR3 bases: TGCGCCAGCAGTGAAGGAACCCTCTACGAGCAGTACTTC.

The chain joins TRBV7-9 to TRBJ1-1, with 7 bases that match TRBD1. V was clipped by 5 bases and J by 5 bases; unmatched bases: 5. Germline CDR1 SEHNR, CDR2 FQNEAQ (reference sequence). CDR3 length equals 13 residues. The CDR3 region is CASSLQGITEAFF. In DNA, the CDR3 is TGTGCCAGCAGCCTACAGGGGATTACTGAAGCTTTCTTT.

This chain uses TRBV4-1 with TRBJ2-3; weak D call: TRBD2 (6 bases). There are 15 residues in the CDR3. V lost 2 bases, J lost 1 base, and 10 bases lay in between. Looked up from germline, CDR1 is MGHRA and CDR2 is YSYEKL. This CDR3 is CASSQRERGTDTQYF. CDR3 nucleotides: TGCGCCAGCAGCCAAAGGGAGCGGGGCACAGATACGCAGTATTTT.

The J gene is TRBJ2-2, the V gene TRBV5-4; a possible D gene is TRBD2 (5 bases). Germline V gives CDR1 SGHNT, CDR2 YYREEE (reference sequence). CDR3 length: 15 amino acids. Trimming pared 4 bases from V and 1 base from J, leaving 11 bases between. CDR3 in amino acids: CASSRTVGNTGELFF. In DNA form, the CDR3 reads TGTGCCAGCAGCCGGACTGTGGGGAACACCGGGGAGCTGTTTTTT. Using reference TRBV5-4 and TRBJ2-2 for the parts outside the CDR3, the full variable domain is ETGVTQSPTHLIKTRGQQVTLRCSSQSGHNTVSWYQQALGQGPQFIFQYYREEENGRGNFPPRFSGLQFPNYSSELNVNALELDDSALYLCASSRTVGNTGELFFGEGSRLTVL.

The chain joins TRBV4-1 to TRBJ2-1; TRBD2 agrees at 9 bases. The germline V gene encodes CDR1 MGHRA and CDR2 YSYEKL. CDR3 size: 20 residues. V shed 0 bases, J shed 7 bases, and the junction held 19 bases outside the gene matches. The CDR3 spells CASSQELFGGVAGGGNEQFF. The CDR3 DNA is TGCGCCAGCAGCCAAGAATTGTTCGGAGGAGTGGCGGGAGGGGGAAATGAGCAGTTCTTC.

The chain joins TRBV7-8 to TRBJ2-1; 11 bases map to TRBD2. With V trimmed by 5 bases and J by 7 bases, 7 bases remained unmatched. The germline CDR1 and CDR2 sequences are SGHVS and FQNEAQ. The CDR3 sequence is 15 residues long. CDR3 coding DNA: TGTGCCAGCAGCACATCTAGCGGGAGGTTGAATGAGCAGTTCTTC. Encoded protein: CASSTSSGRLNEQFF.

V is TRBV4-1 and J is TRBJ1-3; D unclear. This CDR3 is built from 17 residues. V was clipped by 4 bases and J by 1 base, with 17 bases between them. CDR1 and CDR2 from the germline V gene are MGHRA and YSYEKL. The CDR3 DNA sequence: TGCGCCAGCAGCCGGGGAGAGGGAAGGGTGTCTGGAAACACCATATATTTT. This encodes CASSRGEGRVSGNTIYF.